This TCR beta chain was captured in a study of cytomegalovirus exposure and HLA in healthy donors. Study-level information: A data release that came early held about 89 million unique TCRs from HLA-typed donors.

This CDR3 contains 11 residues. Germline V gene sequence: CDR1 SGHRS, CDR2 YFSETQ. V lost 4 bases and J lost 6, with 6 bases in between. The PCR made use of 60 Vbeta and 13 Jbeta primers. TCRdb keeps only in-frame clones here, not all; method: immunoSEQ multiplex PCR. Here the sample spans around 110,000 clones, approximately 79% being singletons. Every donor was a healthy person donating bone marrow. The donors, nominally healthy at sampling, likely had unrecorded immune exposures. Regarding this clone: The antigen remains undetermined.

The study, taken as a whole, reports: The Asian-associated ancestry cluster reportedly had fewer N-insertions than the approximately 610-donor mean in a later analysis.

Sequencing was carried out using PBMCs. This receptor was obtained from a man aged 55 to 70 in good health and CMV-seronegative. The chain combines TRBV5-1 with TRBJ2-3; D is unclear. The chain's CDR3 is CASSLEDTQYF. The CDR3 nucleotides are TGCGCCAGCAGCCTCGAGGATACGCAGTATTTT.